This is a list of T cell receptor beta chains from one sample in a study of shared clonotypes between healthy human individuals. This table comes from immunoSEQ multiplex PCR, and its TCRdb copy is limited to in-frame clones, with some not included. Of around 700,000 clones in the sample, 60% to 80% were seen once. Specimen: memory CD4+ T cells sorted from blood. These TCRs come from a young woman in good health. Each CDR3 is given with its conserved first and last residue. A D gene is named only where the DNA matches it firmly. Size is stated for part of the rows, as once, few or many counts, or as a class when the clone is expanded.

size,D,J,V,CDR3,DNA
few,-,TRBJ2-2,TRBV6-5,CASSYSGSGELFF,TGTGCCAGCAGTTACTCAGGGTCCGGGGAGCTGTTTTTT
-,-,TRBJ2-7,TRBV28,CASSLALGDTSYEQYF,TGTGCCAGCAGTTTAGCCCTGGGAGATACTTCCTACGAGCAGTACTTC
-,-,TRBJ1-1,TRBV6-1,CASKTQGSPRFF,TGTGCCAGCAAGACTCAGGGTTCCCCGCGATTCTTT
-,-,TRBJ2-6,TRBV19,CASSLSGISGANVLTF,TGTGCCAGTAGCCTCTCAGGGATCTCTGGGGCCAACGTCCTGACTTTC
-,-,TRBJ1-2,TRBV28,CASSLIPPNYGYTF,TGTGCCAGCAGTTTAATACCCCCTAACTATGGCTACACCTTC
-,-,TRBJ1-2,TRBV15,CATSRVTGSLRYGYTF,TGTGCCACCAGCAGAGTTACAGGGAGTCTACGCTATGGCTACACCTTC
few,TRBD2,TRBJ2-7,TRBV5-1,CASSPGTSGIAQYF,TGCGCCAGCAGCCCGGGGACTAGCGGGATCGCCCAGTACTTC
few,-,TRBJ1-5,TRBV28,CASGNQPQHF,TGTGCCAGCGGGAATCAGCCCCAGCATTTT
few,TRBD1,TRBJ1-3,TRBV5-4,CASSAIDRESLYF,TGTGCCAGCAGCGCAATCGACAGGGAAAGCCTATATTTT
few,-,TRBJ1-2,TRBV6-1,CASSESMDGYTF,TGTGCCAGCAGTGAGTCGATGGACGGCTACACCTTC
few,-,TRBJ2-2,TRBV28,CASSPILAYGELFF,TGTGCCAGCAGCCCAATTCTAGCGTACGGGGAGCTGTTTTTT
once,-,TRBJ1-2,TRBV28,CASSLQGYGYTF,TGTGCCAGCAGTTTACAGGGTTATGGCTACACCTTC
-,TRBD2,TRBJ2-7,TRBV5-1,CASSSLSTSGSSYEQYF,TGCGCCAGCAGCTCCCTCTCGACTAGCGGGAGCTCCTACGAGCAGTACTTC
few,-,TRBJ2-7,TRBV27,CASSLSPITYEQYF,TGTGCCAGCAGTTTATCTCCGATTACCTACGAGCAGTACTTC
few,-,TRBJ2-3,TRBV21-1,CASSKTGQGCPDTQYF,TGTGCCAGCAGCAAGACGGGACAGGGGTGTCCAGATACGCAGTATTTT
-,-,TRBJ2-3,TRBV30,CAWSPSQGPTDTQYF,TGTGCCTGGAGCCCGTCGCAGGGCCCCACAGATACGCAGTATTTT
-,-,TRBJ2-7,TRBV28,CASSKTVPGEQYF,TGTGCCAGCAGTAAAACCGTTCCAGGCGAGCAGTACTTC
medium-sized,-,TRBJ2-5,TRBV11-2,CASSQGVPTQYF,TGTGCCAGCAGCCAAGGGGTTCCGACCCAGTACTTC
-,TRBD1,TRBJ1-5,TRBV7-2,CASSLGTGTYQPQHF,TGTGCCAGCAGCTTAGGGACAGGGACTTATCAGCCCCAGCATTTT
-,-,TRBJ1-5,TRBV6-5,CASSSSLGEQPQHF,TGTGCCAGCAGTTCATCTCTGGGGGAGCAGCCCCAGCATTTT